These 25 T cell receptor beta chains originate from one sample sequenced in a study of CD8 T cells in Susac syndrome. Random hexamers were used to reverse transcribe roughly 0.45 to 1 ug of RNA. From the immunoSEQ multiplex PCR reads, TCRdb called clonotypes with MiXCR, one entry per CDR3 protein. The sample contains roughly 150,000 distinct CDR3 sequences, roughly 94% of which appear only once. What was sequenced was CD4+ T cells from PBMCs. The receptor source for this set is a human donor with multiple sclerosis.

The chain couples TRBV4-1 to TRBJ2-7; no firm D call. V lost 7 bases to trimming and J lost 1 base, with 17 bases between them. Germline CDR1 and CDR2: MGHRA and YSYEKL. This CDR3 region has 15 residues. CDR3 coding DNA: TGCGCCAGCACCGTAAACCCAGCGCTATCCTACGAGCAGTACTTC. It encodes CASTVNPALSYEQYF.

This rearrangement joins TRBV5-1 to TRBJ2-3; 9 bases line up with TRBD2. V lost 6 bases and J lost 4; bases outside the gene matches: 6. Per the germline V gene, CDR1 is SGHRS and CDR2 is YFSETQ. CDR3 length: 14 residues. This CDR3 reads CASTVAGVADTQYF. The CDR3 nucleotides read TGCGCCAGCACCGTAGCGGGAGTAGCAGATACGCAGTATTTT.

The CDR3 DNA follows: TGCGCCAGCAGCTTGGATCCGGGTACCACAGATACGCAGTATTTT. It specifies CASSLDPGTTDTQYF. V and J are TRBV5-1 and TRBJ2-3; D not resolved. The CDR3 covers 15 residues. Per germline, CDR1 SGHRS and CDR2 YFSETQ. Trimming cost V 0 bases and J 2 bases, with 10 bases left between them.

The chain joins TRBV12-3 or TRBV12-4 to TRBJ2-4; no clear D. This CDR3 spans 14 amino acids. Trimming removed 4 bases from V and 0 bases from J, with 7 bases in between. The CDR3 sequence is CASSWKLAKNIQYF. The DNA for the CDR3 is TGTGCCAGCAGTTGGAAATTAGCCAAAAACATTCAGTACTTC.

DNA for the CDR3: TGTGCCAGCTCACCAAGGGGAGGAAACACCATATATTTT. Its protein product is CASSPRGGNTIYF. The chain employs TRBV18 and TRBJ1-3; D is possibly TRBD1 (5 bases). CDR1 is KGHSH and CDR2 is LQKENI in the germline V gene. Trimming left V 2 bases short and J 4 bases short, with 6 bases between. The CDR3 totals 13 residues.

The chain combines TRBV12-3 or TRBV12-4 with TRBJ1-5; D is perhaps TRBD1 (6 bases). V was cut by 8 bases and J by 7 bases, with 30 bases left in between. There are 18 residues in the CDR3. The CDR3: CASGNTTPRTAVDQPQHF. The DNA of the CDR3 is TGTGCCAGCGGTAACACGACTCCCCGGACAGCGGTTGACCAGCCCCAGCATTTT.

The chain recombines TRBV4-1 with TRBJ1-4, with D perhaps TRBD1 (6 bases). Germline V lookup: CDR1 MGHRA, CDR2 YSYEKL. Trimming cost V 0 bases and J 8 bases, with 16 bases left between them. The CDR3 has 16 amino acids. Written as DNA, the CDR3 is TGCGCCAGCAGCCAAGATATCACAGGGAGGCCGGAAAAACTGTTTTTT. It specifies CASSQDITGRPEKLFF.

The chain joins TRBV12-3 or TRBV12-4 to TRBJ2-1; D is perhaps TRBD2 (5 bases). This CDR3 spans 12 amino acids. The V and J ends lost 1 base and 8 bases respectively, with 6 bases between them. The CDR3 DNA is TGTGCCAGCAGTTTAGGGACTTATGAGCAGTTCTTC. Protein sequence: CASSLGTYEQFF.

The V and J genes are TRBV30 and TRBJ2-1, with TRBD2 identical over 8 bases. The CDR3 sequence is 11 residues long. The V and J ends lost 8 bases and 14 bases, in that order; junction bases with no gene match: 11. Per the germline V gene, CDR1 is GTSNPN and CDR2 is SVGIG (reference sequence). The CDR3 bases are TGTGCCGGAAAGCGGGAGTCCGTCGAGTTCTTC. This codes for CAGKRESVEFF.

The chain recombines TRBV27 with TRBJ2-7; TRBD1 agrees at 7 bases. The V gene end was trimmed by 5 bases and the J gene end by 2 bases; junction bases not matched to a gene: 3. CDR1 is MNHEY and CDR2 is SMNVEV in the germline V gene (reference sequence). CDR3 size: 13 residues. CDR3 region: CASSPQGTYEQYF. CDR3 DNA sequence: TGTGCCAGCAGTCCACAGGGGACCTACGAGCAGTACTTC.

This clonotype occurred once. The genes are TRBV3-1 and TRBJ2-1, with D uncertain. Trimming left V 4 bases short and J 7 bases short, with 8 bases between. Germline V gene data show CDR1 as LGHDT and CDR2 as YNNKEL (reference sequence). The CDR3 is made up of 12 amino acids. CDR3 coding DNA: TGTGCCAGCAGCCCACTGACAAATGAGCAGTTCTTC. Translated, it gives CASSPLTNEQFF.

This clonotype is a singleton in its sample. The gene calls are TRBV5-4 and TRBJ2-5, with 7 nucleotides matching TRBD2. Germline CDR1 is SGHNT and CDR2 is YYREEE (reference sequence). Trimming took 2 bases from V and 12 from J; bases not matched to a gene: 19. The CDR3 runs 16 residues. The CDR3 DNA is TGTGCCAGCAGCTTCTTACTTGGCGGGAGTTACCAGGTCGAGTACTTC. Protein sequence: CASSFLLGGSYQVEYF.

The rearrangement links TRBV9 to TRBJ2-3; TRBD2 matches at 7 bases. The CDR3 length is 14 residues. The V gene's germline CDR1 is SGDLS and CDR2 YYNGEE. V shed 3 bases, J shed 2 bases, and the junction held 3 bases outside the gene matches. The CDR3 DNA follows: TGTGCCAGCAGCGGGGGGACTAACACAGATACGCAGTATTTT. As protein: CASSGGTNTDTQYF.

This chain links TRBV29-1 with TRBJ2-4; no clear D gene. Trimming stripped 7 bases from V and 0 bases from J, with 10 bases between. The germline V gene has CDR1 SQVTM and CDR2 ANQGSEA. There are 13 residues in the CDR3. The CDR3 sequence: CSARAPAKNIQYF. The CDR3 region has the DNA TGCAGCGCAAGGGCCCCAGCCAAAAACATTCAGTACTTC.

This rearrangement joins TRBV6-6 to TRBJ1-2, with 9 positions matching TRBD1. Looked up from germline, CDR1 is MNHNY and CDR2 is SVGAGI (reference sequence). The ends lost 5 bases at V and 2 bases at J; junction bases unmatched: 3. The CDR3 is 14 residues long. The DNA of the CDR3 is TGTGCCAGCAGTGGGACAGGGTGGAACTATGGCTACACCTTC. As protein: CASSGTGWNYGYTF.

The chain recombines TRBV20-1 with TRBJ1-5; D not resolved. Germline V gene data show CDR1 as DFQATT and CDR2 as SNEGSKA (reference sequence). V lost 3 bases, J lost 4 bases, and 13 bases lay in between. CDR3 length: 14 residues. Here the CDR3 reads CSARDAGGNQPQHF. Written as DNA, the CDR3 is TGCAGTGCTAGGGATGCAGGAGGAAATCAGCCCCAGCATTTT.

The genes are TRBV30 and TRBJ1-1; tentative D call: TRBD1 (6 bases). This CDR3 has 15 residues. V was clipped by 1 base and J by 11 bases, with 23 bases between them. The germline CDR1 and CDR2 sequences are GTSNPN and SVGIG (reference sequence). The CDR3 region has the DNA TGTGCCTGGAGTGCACTTGACAGGAGTAGGGATCTGGCTTTCTTT. Translation gives CAWSALDRSRDLAFF.

The chain links TRBV2 to TRBJ2-4; 13 nucleotides align to TRBD2. Germline trimming cut 5 bases from V and 7 bases from J; bases unmatched to any gene: 14. From germline, CDR1 is SNHLY and CDR2 FYNNEI. This CDR3 comprises 18 residues. The CDR3 is CASSSRTSGSGARNIQYF. The CDR3, as DNA: TGTGCCAGCAGTTCCAGGACTAGCGGGAGCGGAGCGAGGAACATTCAGTACTTC.

The chain uses TRBV30 and TRBJ2-3; D is tentatively TRBD1 or TRBD2 (6 bases each). This CDR3 comprises 14 residues. Germline CDR1 GTSNPN, CDR2 SVGIG (reference sequence). The V end lost 5 bases, the J end lost 0 bases, and 12 bases lay between the germline ends. The CDR3 DNA is TGTGCCTGGTCCGGGGGCGGGAGCACAGATACGCAGTATTTT. Amino acid sequence: CAWSGGGSTDTQYF.

The chain has TRBV15 and TRBJ2-2, with D perhaps TRBD2 (6 bases). The CDR3 covers 16 residues. Germline loops: CDR1 LNHNV, CDR2 YYDKDF (reference sequence). Trimming shortened V by 0 bases and J by 4 bases, and 12 bases separated the two germline ends. CDR3 in DNA: TGTGCCACCAGCAGAGAGCCTAGCGTGCCCACCGGGGAGCTGTTTTTT. It encodes CATSREPSVPTGELFF.

CDR3 in amino acids: CASSQAPLVAYNEQFF. DNA of the CDR3: TGTGCCAGCAGCCAAGCCCCACTAGTAGCCTACAATGAGCAGTTCTTC. The J gene is TRBJ2-1, the V gene TRBV3-1; D is perhaps TRBD2 (5 bases). The CDR3 sequence is 16 residues long. Trimming removed 1 base at V and 2 bases at J, with 12 bases between. Germline V CDR1 and CDR2: LGHDT, YNNKEL (reference sequence).

This clonotype showed up just a few times. The J gene is TRBJ2-2, the V gene TRBV6-5; a weak D match, TRBD1 (5 bases). Trimming left V 2 bases short and J 4 bases short, with 8 bases between. The CDR3 runs 14 residues. Per the germline V gene, CDR1 is MNHEY and CDR2 is SVGAGI. Written as DNA, the CDR3 is TGTGCCAGCAGTTACGGGGCAGGCACCGGGGAGCTGTTTTTT. This codes for CASSYGAGTGELFF.

The V call is TRBV5-4, the J call TRBJ2-1, with 12 bases aligning to TRBD2. Germline V gene lookup returns CDR1 SGHNT and CDR2 YYREEE (reference sequence). Unmatched junction bases numbered 4, after V lost 0 bases and J lost 6 bases. The CDR3 contains 16 residues. CDR3 region: CASSLALAGGFNEQFF. The CDR3 nucleotides are TGTGCCAGCAGCTTGGCCCTAGCGGGAGGGTTCAATGAGCAGTTCTTC.

The rearrangement joins TRBV2 to TRBJ2-5; 8 nucleotides align to TRBD2. The CDR3 sequence is 14 residues long. Germline CDR1 and CDR2: SNHLY and FYNNEI. J gave up 5 bases and V 8 bases, and 10 bases lay outside the gene matches. As DNA, the CDR3 is TGTGCCAGCCGAAAAACTAGCGGTGGGGAGACCCAGTACTTC. This sequence encodes CASRKTSGGETQYF.

This clonotype occurred once. The chain recombines TRBV3-1 with TRBJ1-1; the D is unclear. The V and J ends lost 5 bases and 6 bases respectively, with 13 bases between them. Per the germline V gene, CDR1 is LGHDT and CDR2 is YNNKEL (reference sequence). The CDR3 has 13 amino acids. The chain's CDR3 is CASSVRGRPEAFF. The CDR3 DNA sequence: TGTGCCAGCAGCGTACGAGGACGGCCTGAAGCTTTCTTT.